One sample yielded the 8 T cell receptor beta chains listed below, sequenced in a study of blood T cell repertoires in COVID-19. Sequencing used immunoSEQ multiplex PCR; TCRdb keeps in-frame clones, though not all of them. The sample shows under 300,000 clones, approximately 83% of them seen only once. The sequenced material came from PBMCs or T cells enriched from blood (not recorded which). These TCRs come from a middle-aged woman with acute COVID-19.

The CDR3 bases are TGTGCCAGCAGCTCTCAACTAGCGGGACGTAGCACAGATACGCAGTATTTT. As protein: CASSSQLAGRSTDTQYF. The genes are TRBV7-3 and TRBJ2-3, with TRBD2 matching 10 bases. Trimming cost V 4 bases and J 0 bases; bases outside gene matches: 7. CDR1 is SGHTA and CDR2 is FQGTGA in the germline V gene. The CDR3 length is 17 residues.

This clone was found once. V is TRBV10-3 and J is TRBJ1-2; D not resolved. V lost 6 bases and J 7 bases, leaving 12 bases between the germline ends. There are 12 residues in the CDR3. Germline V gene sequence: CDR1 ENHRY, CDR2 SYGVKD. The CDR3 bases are TGTGCCATCAGGAGGCCCGTCTCTGGCTACACCTTC. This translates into CAIRRPVSGYTF.

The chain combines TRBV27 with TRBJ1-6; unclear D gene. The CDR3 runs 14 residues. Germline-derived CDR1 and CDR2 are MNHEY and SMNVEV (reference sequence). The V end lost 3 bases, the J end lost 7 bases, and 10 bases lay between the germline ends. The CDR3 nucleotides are TGTGCCAGCAGTTTGGAGGGATACAATTCACCCCTCCACTTT. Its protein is CASSLEGYNSPLHF.

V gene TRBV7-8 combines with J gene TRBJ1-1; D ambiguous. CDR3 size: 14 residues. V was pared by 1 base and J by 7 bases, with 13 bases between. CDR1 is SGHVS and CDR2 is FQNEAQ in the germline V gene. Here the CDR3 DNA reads TGTGCCAGCAGCTTAGTTCGGAGCAACCTTGAAGCTTTCTTT. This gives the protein CASSLVRSNLEAFF. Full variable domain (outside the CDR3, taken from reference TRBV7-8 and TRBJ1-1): GAGVSQSPRYKVAKRGQDVALRCDPISGHVSLFWYQQALGQGPEFLTYFQNEAQLDKSGLPSDRFFAERPEGSVSTLKIQRTQQEDSAVYLCASSLVRSNLEAFFGQGTRLTVV.

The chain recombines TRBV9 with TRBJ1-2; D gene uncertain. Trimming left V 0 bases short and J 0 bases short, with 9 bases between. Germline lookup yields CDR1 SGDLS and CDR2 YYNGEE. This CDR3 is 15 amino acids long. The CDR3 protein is CASSVGPGANYGYTF. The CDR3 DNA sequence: TGTGCCAGCAGCGTAGGTCCGGGAGCTAACTATGGCTACACCTTC.

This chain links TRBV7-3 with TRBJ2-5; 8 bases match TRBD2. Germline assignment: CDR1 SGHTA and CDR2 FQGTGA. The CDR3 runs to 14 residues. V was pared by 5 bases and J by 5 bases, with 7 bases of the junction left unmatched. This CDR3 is CASSKTSGSETQYF. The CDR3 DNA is TGTGCCAGCAGCAAAACTAGCGGTTCCGAGACCCAGTACTTC.

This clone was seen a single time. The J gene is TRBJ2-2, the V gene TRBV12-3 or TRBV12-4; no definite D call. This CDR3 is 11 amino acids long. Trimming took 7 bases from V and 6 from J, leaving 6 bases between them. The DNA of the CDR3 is TGTGCCAGCACCCTTTCCGGGGAGCTGTTTTTT. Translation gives CASTLSGELFF.

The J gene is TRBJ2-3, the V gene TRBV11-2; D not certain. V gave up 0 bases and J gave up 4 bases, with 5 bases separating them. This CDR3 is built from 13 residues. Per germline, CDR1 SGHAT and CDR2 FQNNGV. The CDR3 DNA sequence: TGTGCCAGCAGCTTAGATAGTGCAGATACGCAGTATTTT. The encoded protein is CASSLDSADTQYF.